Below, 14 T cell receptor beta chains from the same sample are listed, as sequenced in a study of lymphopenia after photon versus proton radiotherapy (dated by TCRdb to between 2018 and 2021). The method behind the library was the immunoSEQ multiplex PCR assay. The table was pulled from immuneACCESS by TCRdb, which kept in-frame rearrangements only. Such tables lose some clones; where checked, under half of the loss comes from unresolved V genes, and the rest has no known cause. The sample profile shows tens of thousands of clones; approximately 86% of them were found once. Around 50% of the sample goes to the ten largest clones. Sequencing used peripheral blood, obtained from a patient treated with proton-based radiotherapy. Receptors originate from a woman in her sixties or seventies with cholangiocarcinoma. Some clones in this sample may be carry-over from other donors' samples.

The DNA of the CDR3 is TGTGCCAGCAGCAAAGGGGGAGCGGGAGATGCTGAGCAGTTCTTC. Protein product: CASSKGGAGDAEQFF. The rearrangement links TRBV7-2 to TRBJ2-1; TRBD2 aligns across 8 bases. This CDR3 spans 15 amino acids. V lost 5 bases to trimming and J lost 9 bases; unmatched junction nucleotides: 12. CDR1 and CDR2 from the germline V gene are SGHTA and FQGNSA.

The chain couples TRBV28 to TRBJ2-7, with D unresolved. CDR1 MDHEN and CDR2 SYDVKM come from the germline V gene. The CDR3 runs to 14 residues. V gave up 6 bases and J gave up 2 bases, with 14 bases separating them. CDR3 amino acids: CASSALIETYEQYF. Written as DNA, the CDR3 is TGTGCCAGCAGCGCACTTATAGAAACCTACGAGCAGTACTTC.

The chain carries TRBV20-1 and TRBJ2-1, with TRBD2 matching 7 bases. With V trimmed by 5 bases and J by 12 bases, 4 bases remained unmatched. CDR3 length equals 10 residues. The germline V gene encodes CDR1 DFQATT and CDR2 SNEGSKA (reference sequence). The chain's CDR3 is CSAPTGGQFF. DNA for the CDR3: TGCAGTGCTCCGACGGGGGGGCAGTTCTTC.

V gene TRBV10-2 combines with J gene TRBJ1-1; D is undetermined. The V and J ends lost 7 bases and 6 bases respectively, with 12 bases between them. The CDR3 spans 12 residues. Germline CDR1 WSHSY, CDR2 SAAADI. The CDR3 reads CASTQPYAEAFF. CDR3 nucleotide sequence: TGCGCCAGCACACAGCCTTACGCTGAAGCTTTCTTT.

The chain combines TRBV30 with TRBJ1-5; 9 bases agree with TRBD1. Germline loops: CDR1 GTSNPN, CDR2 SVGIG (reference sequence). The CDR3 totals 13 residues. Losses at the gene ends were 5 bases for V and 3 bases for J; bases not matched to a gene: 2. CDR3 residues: CAWDRGSNQPQHF. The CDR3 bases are TGTGCCTGGGACAGGGGGTCCAATCAGCCCCAGCATTTT.

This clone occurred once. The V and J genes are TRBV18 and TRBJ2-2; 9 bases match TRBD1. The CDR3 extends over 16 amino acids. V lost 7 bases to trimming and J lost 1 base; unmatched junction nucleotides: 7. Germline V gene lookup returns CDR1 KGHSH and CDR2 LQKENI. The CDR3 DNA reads TGTGCCAGCTGTTCCGGGACAGGGATGAACACCGGGGAGCTGTTTTTT. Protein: CASCSGTGMNTGELFF.

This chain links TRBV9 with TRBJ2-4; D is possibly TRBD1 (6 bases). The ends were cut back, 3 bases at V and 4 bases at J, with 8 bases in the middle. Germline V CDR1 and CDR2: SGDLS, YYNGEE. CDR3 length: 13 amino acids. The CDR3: CASSDGQKNIQYF. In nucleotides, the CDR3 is TGTGCCAGCAGCGATGGACAGAAAAACATTCAGTACTTC.

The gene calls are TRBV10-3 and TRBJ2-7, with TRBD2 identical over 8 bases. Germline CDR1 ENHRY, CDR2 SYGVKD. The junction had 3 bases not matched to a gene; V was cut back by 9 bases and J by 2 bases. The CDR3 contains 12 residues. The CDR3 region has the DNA TGTGCCATAGCGGGAGACCCCTACGAGCAGTACTTC. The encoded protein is CAIAGDPYEQYF.

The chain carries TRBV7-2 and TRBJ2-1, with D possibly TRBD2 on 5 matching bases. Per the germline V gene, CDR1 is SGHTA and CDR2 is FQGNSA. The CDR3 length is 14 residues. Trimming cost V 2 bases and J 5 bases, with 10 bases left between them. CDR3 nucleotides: TGTGCCAGCAGCTTAACTAGGCGAGACAATGAGCAGTTCTTC. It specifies CASSLTRRDNEQFF. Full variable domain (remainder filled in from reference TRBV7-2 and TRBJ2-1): GAGVSQSPSNKVTEKGKDVELRCDPISGHTALYWYRQSLGQGLEFLIYFQGNSAPDKSGLPSDRFSAERTGGSVSTLTIQRTQQEDSAVYLCASSLTRRDNEQFFGPGTRLTVL.

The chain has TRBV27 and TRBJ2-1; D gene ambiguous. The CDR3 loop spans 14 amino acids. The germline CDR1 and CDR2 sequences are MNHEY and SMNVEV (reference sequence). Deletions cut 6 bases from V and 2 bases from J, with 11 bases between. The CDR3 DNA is TGTGCCAGCAGGGAGACTTTTACCTACAATGAGCAGTTCTTC. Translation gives CASRETFTYNEQFF.

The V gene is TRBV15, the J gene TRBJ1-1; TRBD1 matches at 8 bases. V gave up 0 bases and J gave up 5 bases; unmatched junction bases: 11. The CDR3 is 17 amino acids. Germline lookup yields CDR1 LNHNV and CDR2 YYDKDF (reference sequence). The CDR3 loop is CATSRDAAGGSHTEAFF. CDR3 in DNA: TGTGCCACCAGCAGAGATGCGGCAGGGGGCTCGCATACTGAAGCTTTCTTT.

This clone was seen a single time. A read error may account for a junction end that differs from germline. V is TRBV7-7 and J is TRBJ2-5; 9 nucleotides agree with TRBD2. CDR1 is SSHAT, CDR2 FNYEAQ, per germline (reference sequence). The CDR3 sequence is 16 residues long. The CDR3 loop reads CASSPRWSGGRETQYF. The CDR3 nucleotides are TGTGCTAGCAGCCCGCGATGGAGCGGGGGGCGGGAGACCCAGTACTTC.

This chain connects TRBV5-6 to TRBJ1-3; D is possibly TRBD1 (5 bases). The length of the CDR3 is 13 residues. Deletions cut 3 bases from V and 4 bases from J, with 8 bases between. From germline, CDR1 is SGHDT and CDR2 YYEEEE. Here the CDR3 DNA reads TGTGCCAGCAGCTGGGGACGAGGAAACACCATATATTTT. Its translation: CASSWGRGNTIYF.

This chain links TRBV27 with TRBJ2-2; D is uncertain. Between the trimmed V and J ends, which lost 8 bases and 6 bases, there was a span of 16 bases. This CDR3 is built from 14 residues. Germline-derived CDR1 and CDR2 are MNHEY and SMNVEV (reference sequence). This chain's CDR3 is CASAEGVDPGELFF. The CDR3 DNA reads TGTGCCAGCGCGGAAGGAGTAGATCCCGGGGAGCTGTTTTTT.